What follows are 22 T cell receptor beta chains derived from one specimen sequenced in a study of T cells after yellow fever vaccination. TCRdb called the 5' RACE reads again in MiXCR, with one record for every CDR3 protein. The sample carries roughly 79,000 distinct CDR3 sequences, more than 5.5% recorded once. The specimen was CD8+ T cells sorted from PBMCs, collected 9 to 11 days after the first yellow fever vaccination. The receptors stem from a man between 18 and 35 years old who received the YFV17D yellow fever vaccine.

This clonotype was detected many times. The DNA of the CDR3 is TGTGCCAGCAGCTCCCAGACTAGCGGGGGGGAGCAGTTCTTC. It is translated as CASSSQTSGGEQFF. The chain is built from TRBV7-8 and TRBJ2-1, with TRBD2 matching over 13 bases. V shed 4 bases, J shed 10 bases, and the junction held 4 bases outside the gene matches. Germline V gene data show CDR1 as SGHVS and CDR2 as FQNEAQ. The CDR3 is 14 amino acids.

The chain carries TRBV7-9 and TRBJ1-6, with a tentative D call TRBD1 (5 bases). V dropped 1 base and J dropped 7 bases, with 11 bases sitting between them. The germline CDR1 and CDR2 sequences are SEHNR and FQNEAQ (reference sequence). The CDR3 contains 15 residues. The CDR3 DNA is TGTGCCAGCAGCTTAGACGGGACGGAGAATTCACCCCTCCACTTT. It encodes CASSLDGTENSPLHF.

This clonotype was counted ten times or more. The chain couples TRBV7-6 to TRBJ2-2; possibly TRBD1 for D (6 bases). Germline loops: CDR1 SGHVS, CDR2 FNYEAQ. The CDR3 is 16 amino acids. V gave up 5 bases and J gave up 2 bases, with 15 bases separating them. CDR3 in DNA: TGTGCCAGCAGCCCGCACGAAGGGGGTAACACCGGGGAGCTGTTTTTT. Protein product: CASSPHEGGNTGELFF.

The gene calls are TRBV20-1 and TRBJ2-3, with D maybe TRBD2 (6 bases). Trimming removed 0 bases at V and 7 bases at J, with 17 bases between. CDR1 is DFQATT and CDR2 is SNEGSKA in the germline V gene (reference sequence). This CDR3 has 15 amino acids. The CDR3 nucleotides read TGCAGTGCTAGAGATGGGGGGTTAGCGTTTAATACGCAGTATTTT. It yields the protein CSARDGGLAFNTQYF.

This clonotype was recorded many times. V usage is TRBV6-5 and J usage is TRBJ1-1; 10 nucleotides agree with TRBD1. The CDR3 runs to 13 residues. Germline CDR1 reads MNHEY; CDR2 reads SVGAGI. Trimming removed 4 bases from V and 4 bases from J; junction bases left unmatched: 0. The CDR3 reads CASSWTGGTEAFF. CDR3 DNA: TGTGCCAGCAGTTGGACAGGGGGCACTGAAGCTTTCTTT.

In this sample, this clonotype turned up many times. The V and J genes are TRBV4-1 and TRBJ2-5, with D perhaps TRBD2 (5 bases). Trimming stripped 4 bases from V and 3 bases from J, with 12 bases between. The CDR3 sequence is 14 residues long. Germline loops: CDR1 MGHRA, CDR2 YSYEKL. DNA for the CDR3: TGCGCCAGCAGCCCCCTCCCGGGGAAAGAGACCCAGTACTTC. This encodes CASSPLPGKETQYF.

In this sample, this clonotype turned up many times. This chain links TRBV27 with TRBJ2-7; the D is unclear. CDR1 MNHEY and CDR2 SMNVEV come from the germline V gene (reference sequence). The CDR3 consists of 12 residues. Trimming stripped 10 bases from V and 6 bases from J, with 16 bases between. The CDR3 region is CATRRTPGEQYF. The CDR3 coding sequence is TGTGCCACCAGACGGACCCCCGGCGAGCAGTACTTC.

This clonotype appeared a few times. V and J are TRBV27 and TRBJ2-1; D gene ambiguous. CDR1 is MNHEY, CDR2 SMNVEV, per germline (reference sequence). V was pared by 3 bases and J by 1 base, with 10 bases between. This CDR3 comprises 15 residues. CDR3 region: CASSFGLTSYNEQFF. The CDR3 coding sequence is TGTGCCAGCAGTTTTGGGCTAACATCCTACAATGAGCAGTTCTTC.

This clonotype was recorded many times. V and J are TRBV4-1 and TRBJ2-1; D is perhaps TRBD2 (6 bases). Germline V gives CDR1 MGHRA, CDR2 YSYEKL. The V end lost 5 bases, the J end lost 4 bases, and 15 bases lay between the germline ends. The CDR3 contains 15 residues. This CDR3 reads CASSSGSSEYNEQFF. The CDR3 bases are TGCGCCAGCAGCTCTGGATCTAGCGAGTACAATGAGCAGTTCTTC.

This clonotype was seen ten or more times. The rearrangement joins TRBV12-3 or TRBV12-4 to TRBJ1-1; no clear D. The CDR3 extends over 14 amino acids. The V end was cut by 3 bases, the J end by 0 bases, with 8 bases between. In DNA, the CDR3 is TGTGCCAGCAGTTTGGCCAGCATGAACACTGAAGCTTTCTTT. Residues: CASSLASMNTEAFF.

Ten or more counts support this clonotype. The chain couples TRBV5-5 to TRBJ2-3; D possibly corresponds to TRBD2 (6 bases). V was clipped by 4 bases and J by 7 bases, with 22 bases between them. In germline, CDR1 is SGHKS, CDR2 YYEKEE (reference sequence). CDR3 length: 16 amino acids. In DNA, the CDR3 is TGTGCCAGCAGCCCCCGGGACTCCTTATTGGGGAATACGCAGTATTTT. This translates into CASSPRDSLLGNTQYF.

This clonotype was recorded a few times. The V gene is TRBV12-3 or TRBV12-4, the J gene TRBJ2-2, with unresolved D. V was clipped by 11 bases and J by 4 bases, with 11 bases between them. The CDR3 has 12 residues. DNA of the CDR3: TGTGCCGTAACGGGTTTCACCGGGGAGCTGTTTTTT. Translated: CAVTGFTGELFF.

This clonotype was detected only a few times. CDR3: CASSPRVKETQYF. The CDR3 nucleotides are TGTGCCAGCAGCCCCCGAGTCAAAGAGACCCAGTACTTC. The V gene is TRBV5-8, the J gene TRBJ2-5; D is unresolved. This CDR3 spans 13 amino acids. The V and J ends lost 4 bases and 3 bases respectively, with 10 bases between them. The V gene's germline CDR1 is SGHTS and CDR2 YDEGEE.

This clonotype was counted many times. The rearrangement joins TRBV28 to TRBJ2-5; D perhaps matches TRBD2 (6 bases). Deletions cut 7 bases from V and 1 base from J, with 22 bases between. Per the germline V gene, CDR1 is MDHEN and CDR2 is SYDVKM. The CDR3 loop spans 17 amino acids. CDR3 sequence: CASITRGTDSAQETQYF. DNA of the CDR3: TGTGCCAGCATCACACGGGGGACGGATAGTGCCCAAGAGACCCAGTACTTC.

This clonotype was counted at least ten times. The chain recombines TRBV29-1 with TRBJ2-1, with 8 bases lining up with TRBD1. CDR3 length equals 14 residues. Germline CDR1 is SQVTM and CDR2 is ANQGSEA. The ends lost 3 bases at V and 8 bases at J; junction bases unmatched: 9. The CDR3 nucleotides read TGCAGCGTTGAGTGGGACAGGTATACTTATGAGCAGTTCTTC. Translation gives CSVEWDRYTYEQFF.

There are a few counts of this clonotype. The rearrangement uses TRBV4-2 and TRBJ2-5; D is ambiguous. Trimming cost V 0 bases and J 5 bases, with 13 bases left between them. In germline, CDR1 is LGHNA, CDR2 YNFKEQ. The CDR3 length is 15 residues. The CDR3 region has the DNA TGTGCCAGCAGCCAAGAAGACCTAGGGCGCGAGACCCAGTACTTC. This sequence encodes CASSQEDLGRETQYF.

The rearrangement links TRBV3-1 to TRBJ1-1; D remains unclear. The V gene's germline CDR1 is LGHDT and CDR2 YNNKEL (reference sequence). CDR3 length: 14 residues. Trimming cost V 2 bases and J 1 base, with 8 bases left between them. DNA of the CDR3: TGTGCCAGCAGCCAACTGGCCTCGAACACTGAAGCTTTCTTT. Amino acids: CASSQLASNTEAFF. Combining the CDR3 with reference TRBV3-1 and TRBJ1-1 gives the whole variable domain DTAVSQTPKYLVTQMGNDKSIKCEQNLGHDTMYWYKQDSKKFLKIMFSYNNKELIINETVPNRFSPKSPDKAHLNLHINSLELGDSAVYFCASSQLASNTEAFFGQGTRLTVV.

This clonotype occurred many times. The V gene is TRBV20-1, the J gene TRBJ1-1; no clear D gene. V was shortened by 3 bases and J by 7 bases, with 9 bases between the two germline ends. The CDR3 consists of 11 residues. CDR1 and CDR2 (germline): DFQATT, SNEGSKA (reference sequence). CDR3 nucleotide sequence: TGCAGTGCTAGTTGGGGTGTTGAAGCTTTCTTT. This encodes CSASWGVEAFF.

The chain uses TRBV4-1 and TRBJ2-4; D might be TRBD2 (5 bases). This CDR3 spans 15 amino acids. Germline V lookup: CDR1 MGHRA, CDR2 YSYEKL. The V end lost 3 bases, the J end lost 8 bases, and 17 bases lay between the germline ends. Here the CDR3 reads CASSQEDGYGDIQYF. The CDR3 DNA sequence: TGCGCCAGCAGCCAGGAGGACGGCTACGGGGACATTCAGTACTTC.

This clonotype was seen repeatedly, ten times or more. The V and J genes are TRBV5-1 and TRBJ1-1; 7 nucleotides agree with TRBD1. The CDR3 contains 15 residues. Germline CDR1 reads SGHRS; CDR2 reads YFSETQ. V shed 3 bases and J 6 bases; nucleotides not matched to a gene: 11. This CDR3 reads CASSSYVTGSAEAFF. CDR3 coding DNA: TGCGCCAGCAGCTCCTATGTGACAGGGAGTGCTGAAGCTTTCTTT.

This chain joins TRBV29-1 and TRBJ1-1; D is perhaps TRBD1 (5 bases). Germline V gene sequence: CDR1 SQVTM, CDR2 ANQGSEA. This CDR3 has 13 amino acids. The V and J ends lost 2 bases and 3 bases respectively, with 10 bases between them. CDR3 bases: TGCAGCGTTGAAACTGGGACTCACACTGAAGCTTTCTTT. Its translation is CSVETGTHTEAFF.

Many counts were recorded for this clonotype. This chain uses TRBV7-2 with TRBJ2-3; 9 bases are shared with TRBD2. V gave up 5 bases and J gave up 1 base; unmatched junction bases: 10. The CDR3 totals 17 residues. Germline V lookup: CDR1 SGHTA, CDR2 FQGNSA. The CDR3 sequence: CASSPRGAGGRTDTQYF. The CDR3, as DNA: TGTGCCAGCAGCCCCAGAGGAGCGGGGGGACGCACAGATACGCAGTATTTT.